The rows below give T cell receptor beta chains drawn from one sample of a study of blood T cell repertoires in COVID-19. Assay: immunoSEQ multiplex PCR; the TCRdb copy retains only in-frame clones and omits some. The table shows about 94,000 clones, with 75% to 85% occurring only once. The sequenced sample was peripheral blood. The receptors derive from a human donor in a cohort sampled during active COVID-19. The CDR3 runs from the conserved cysteine through the conserved F or W. D genes are given only for firm matches. The size field is filled for only some rows; it gives once, few, many or a size class.

j_call	clone_size	d_call	v_call	cdr3_nt	cdr3_aa
TRBJ2-7	.	TRBD2	TRBV10-3	TGTGCCATCAGTCTAGCGGGAGGGCCAGGCGAGCAGTACTTC	CAISLAGGPGEQYF
TRBJ1-6	.	.	TRBV5-4	TGTGCCAGCAGCTTTGGGGGGGCTCTGTATAATTCACCCCTCCACTTT	CASSFGGALYNSPLHF
TRBJ1-1	.	TRBD1	TRBV20-1	TGCAGAGGGGACAGCGACACTGAAGCTTTCTTT	CRGDSDTEAFF
TRBJ1-5	.	.	TRBV21-1	TGTGCCACGCATCGGAGCAATCAGCCCCAGCATTTT	CATHRSNQPQHF
TRBJ1-6	.	TRBD1	TRBV18	TGTGCCAGCTCACCCCGGGGACAGGGTGATTCACCCCTCCACTTT	CASSPRGQGDSPLHF
TRBJ2-5	.	.	TRBV19	TGTGCCAGTAGTATCCCGGGTCTCCAAGAGACCCAGTACTTC	CASSIPGLQETQYF
TRBJ1-2	.	.	TRBV6-2/TRBV6-3	TGTGCCAGCAGTTACTCGGGTCAGGTCTATGGCTACACCTTC	CASSYSGQVYGYTF
TRBJ1-2	.	.	TRBV4-2	TGTGCCAGCAGCCAAGCCCGGGGGGTTAACTATGGCTACACCTTC	CASSQARGVNYGYTF
TRBJ2-3	.	TRBD1	TRBV7-7	TGTGCCAGCAGCCACTCGGGACAGGTCACAGATACGCAGTATTTT	CASSHSGQVTDTQYF
TRBJ1-5	.	.	TRBV11-2	TGTGCCAGCAGCTTAGGAGGGGGGGGGAATCAGCCCCAGCATTTT	CASSLGGGGNQPQHF
TRBJ2-5	.	.	TRBV20-1	TGCAGTGCTAGACCGGAAGAGACCCAGTACTTC	CSARPEETQYF
TRBJ2-6	once	TRBD2	TRBV4-1	TGCGCCAGCAGGGGGACTAGCGGGAGTGCTGGGGCCAACGTCCTGACTTTC	CASRGTSGSAGANVLTF
TRBJ1-1	.	.	TRBV10-3	TGTGCCATCGCGAGAGATCAACTGAACACTGAAGCTTTCTTT	CAIARDQLNTEAFF
TRBJ2-1	.	TRBD2	TRBV7-9	TGTGCCAGCAGCTTAGTGGGGACTAGCGAGTTCTTC	CASSLVGTSEFF
TRBJ2-5	.	TRBD2	TRBV6-1	TGTGCCAGCAGTGAAGCACTACTAGCGGGAGGGAGTTCAGAGACCCAGTACTTC	CASSEALLAGGSSETQYF
TRBJ1-1	.	TRBD1	TRBV28	TGTGCCAGCAGAGACAGGGGGCGGACTGAAGCTTTCTTT	CASRDRGRTEAFF
TRBJ1-1	.	.	TRBV18	TGTGCCAGCTCACCGTCTAGAGGGCAAAGGATGAACACTGAAGCTTTCTTT	CASSPSRGQRMNTEAFF